This note documents a single T cell receptor (beta chain) sequence. Going by frequency, this clonotype is medium-sized (0.01 to 0.1%); no count is logged. The antigen this receptor binds is unknown. This specimen belongs to a study of diagnostic markers for celiac disease (dated by TCRdb to about 2020). Inclusive of the bounding cysteine and phenylalanine, the CDR3 is 14 residues long. No coding sequence is recorded. CDR1 ENHRY and CDR2 SYGVKD were looked up in the germline V gene. Sequencing took place on an Illumina MiSeq. One entry per CDR3 protein sequence results from the TCRdb reprocessing of the reads, with DNA left out. The data table for this sample lists about 670 distinct CDR3 sequences. The ten biggest clones cover roughly 61% of the sample.

The clonotype comes from a human donor. What was sequenced was either unsorted cells or a sorted T cell fraction (not recorded which). This sequence uses TRBV10-3 and TRBJ1-1. For the CDR3, the sequence is CAISPVTVNTEAFF.